A single T cell receptor beta chain is shown here with its context. What it binds is unknown. V lost 6 bases and J lost 4, with 7 bases in between. Germline V gene sequence: CDR1 SGHAT, CDR2 FQNNGV. CDR3 length: 12 residues. The sample is drawn from a study of cytomegalovirus exposure and HLA in healthy donors. Findings of the study overall: Cytomegalovirus association was listed for around 180 TCR beta chains.

Method: immunoSEQ multiplex PCR; TCRdb's copy keeps in-frame clones and lacks some. This table has 280,000 or so clones, 70% to 90% appearing once. The clonotype was recovered from a woman younger than 30 in good health and CMV-seronegative. The specimen sequenced was PBMCs. V and J are TRBV11-2 and TRBJ1-5; D uncertain. The CDR3 DNA follows: TGTGCCAGCAGTCGCCAGAATCAGCCCCAGCATTTT. Amino acids: CASSRQNQPQHF.